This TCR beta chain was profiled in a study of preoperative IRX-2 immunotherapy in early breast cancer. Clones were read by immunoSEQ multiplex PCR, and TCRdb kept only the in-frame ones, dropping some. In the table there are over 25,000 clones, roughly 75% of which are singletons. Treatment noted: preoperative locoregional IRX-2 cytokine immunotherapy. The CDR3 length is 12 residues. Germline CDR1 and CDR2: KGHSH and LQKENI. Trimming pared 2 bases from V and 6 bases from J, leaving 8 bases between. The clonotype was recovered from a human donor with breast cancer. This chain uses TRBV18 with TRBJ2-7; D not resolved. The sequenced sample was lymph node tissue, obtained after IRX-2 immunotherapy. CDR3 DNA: TGTGCCAGCTCACCAGGGCGGAGCGAGCAGTACTTC. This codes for CASSPGRSEQYF. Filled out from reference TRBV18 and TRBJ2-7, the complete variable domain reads NAGVMQNPRHLVRRRGQEARLRCSPMKGHSHVYWYRQLPEEGLKFMVYLQKENIIDESGMPKERFSAEFPKEGPSILRIQQVVRGDSAAYFCASSPGRSEQYFGPGTRLTVT.